This TCR beta chain appears in the sequencing data of a study of shared T cell receptors in the human thymus. Trimming cost V 5 bases and J 3 bases; bases outside gene matches: 13. In germline, CDR1 is SGHAT, CDR2 FQNNGV. The CDR3 length is 16 residues. This table comes from immunoSEQ multiplex PCR, and its TCRdb copy is limited to in-frame clones, with some not included. Of some 700,000 clones listed, roughly 90% were seen once; the top ten hold 0.01%. The same specimen was also included in a second study, on human thymus T cells. That study reports: Resections removed during corrective heart surgery provided the thymus tissue used.

The J gene is TRBJ2-7, the V gene TRBV11-2; 7 bases match TRBD1. The clonotype comes from a boy under two years old with a congenital heart defect. Specimen: thymocytes. This CDR3 reads CASSPPRTGFYYEQYF. CDR3 nucleotide sequence: TGTGCCAGCAGCCCTCCCCGGACAGGATTTTACTACGAGCAGTACTTC.